Below are 26 T cell receptor beta chains sequenced from a single sample in a study of T-cell memory formation after mild COVID-19. One entry per CDR3 protein results from TCRdb running MiXCR on the 5' RACE reads. The sample has about 410,000 distinct CDR3 sequences; 20% to 25% are singletons. The sample consisted of PBMCs or a T cell subset sorted from them (not recorded which). Receptors originate from an adult woman who had mild COVID-19 (a few samples of this study predate the infection). Cell type and time point are not known.

The chain is built from TRBV7-3 and TRBJ2-3; TRBD2 matches at 8 bases. Germline assignment: CDR1 SGHTA and CDR2 FQGTGA. After removal of 5 bases from V and 2 bases from J, the junction contained 9 bases not matched to a gene. This CDR3 spans 16 amino acids. The CDR3 here is CASSPRRGGNTDTQYF. CDR3 sequence (DNA): TGTGCCAGCAGCCCGAGGCGCGGGGGGAACACAGATACGCAGTATTTT.

This rearrangement joins TRBV18 to TRBJ2-7, with D unresolved. There are 14 residues in the CDR3. Germline CDR1 and CDR2: KGHSH and LQKENI. V was clipped by 3 bases and J by 3 bases, with 12 bases between them. CDR3: CASSPPNLGYEQYF. The CDR3 DNA sequence: TGTGCCAGCTCACCCCCTAATCTAGGCTACGAGCAGTACTTC.

V is TRBV12-3 or TRBV12-4 and J is TRBJ2-2; D perhaps matches TRBD1 (5 bases). V lost 6 bases, J lost 3 bases, and 14 bases lay in between. The CDR3 length is 15 residues. The CDR3 DNA is TGTGCCAGCAGCCTGGGGCAGAGTTACACCGGGGAGCTGTTTTTT. This gives the protein CASSLGQSYTGELFF.

The chain links TRBV30 to TRBJ1-5; D is unclear. CDR3 length: 13 amino acids. The V gene lost 1 base and the J gene lost 7 bases, with 11 bases spanning the gap. Germline V gene sequence: CDR1 GTSNPN, CDR2 SVGIG (reference sequence). CDR3 loop: CAWSGEVRQPQHF. DNA for the CDR3: TGTGCCTGGAGTGGAGAAGTTCGGCAGCCCCAGCATTTT. The full variable domain, completed using reference TRBV30 and TRBJ1-5, is SQTIHQWPATLVQPVGSPLSLECTVEGTSNPNLYWYRQAAGRGLQLLFYSVGIGQISSEVPQNLSASRPQDRQFILSSKKLLLSDSGFYLCAWSGEVRQPQHFGDGTRLSIL.

This clonotype was picked up a small number of times. V usage is TRBV5-4 and J usage is TRBJ2-5; D is uncertain. The germline V gene encodes CDR1 SGHNT and CDR2 YYREEE (reference sequence). Trimming shortened V by 4 bases and J by 4 bases, and 20 bases separated the two germline ends. The CDR3 runs to 16 residues. CDR3 bases: TGTGCCAGCAGCGCCCCAGGCTCAGTGGTGGGAGAGACCCAGTACTTC. It specifies CASSAPGSVVGETQYF.

The gene calls are TRBV12-3 or TRBV12-4 and TRBJ2-1; TRBD2 matches 7 bases. The V segment lost 1 base and the J segment 2 bases; nucleotides outside the gene matches: 2. This CDR3 has 15 residues. CDR3 sequence (DNA): TGTGCCAGCAGTTTAGGCGGGAGTCCCTACAATGAGCAGTTCTTC. Encoded protein: CASSLGGSPYNEQFF.

The chain uses TRBV9 and TRBJ2-1; TRBD2 matches 16 bases. The CDR3 has 18 amino acids. V dropped 5 bases and J dropped 1; count of bases not matched to a gene: 6. In germline, CDR1 is SGDLS, CDR2 YYNGEE. The CDR3 is CASSSGLAGGPSYNEQFF. CDR3 bases: TGTGCCAGCAGTTCGGGACTAGCGGGAGGGCCGTCCTACAATGAGCAGTTCTTC.

This rearrangement joins TRBV9 to TRBJ2-1, with a tentative D call TRBD2 (7 bases). V lost 0 bases to trimming and J lost 6 bases, with 19 bases between them. Germline V gives CDR1 SGDLS, CDR2 YYNGEE. This CDR3 is 17 amino acids long. CDR3 amino acids: CASSVVGRGETFNEQFF. For the CDR3, the DNA is TGTGCCAGCAGCGTAGTAGGGAGGGGGGAGACCTTCAATGAGCAGTTCTTC.

The count of this clonotype is one. The CDR3 sequence is CASSSSTSDRRNYEQYF. The CDR3 DNA is TGTGCCAGCAGCTCATCGACCTCGGACAGGCGTAACTACGAGCAGTACTTC. This chain joins TRBV7-9 and TRBJ2-7, with 7 bases aligning to TRBD1. The CDR3 is made up of 17 amino acids. With 4 bases clipped from V and 3 bases from J, the junction kept 15 bases outside the gene matches. Germline assignment: CDR1 SEHNR and CDR2 FQNEAQ (reference sequence).

This chain links TRBV12-3 or TRBV12-4 with TRBJ2-4; TRBD1 agrees at 7 bases. The CDR3 extends over 13 amino acids. CDR3 protein: CASKGGSKNIQYF. The CDR3 bases are TGTGCTAGTAAAGGGGGCAGCAAAAACATTCAGTACTTC.

Only one count was recorded for this clonotype. The chain couples TRBV30 to TRBJ2-7, with D maybe TRBD1 (5 bases). Trimming shortened V by 3 bases and J by 8 bases, and 17 bases separated the two germline ends. The CDR3 has 13 residues. Germline V gene data show CDR1 as GTSNPN and CDR2 as SVGIG (reference sequence). In DNA form, the CDR3 reads TGTGCCTGGAGGGCAGGACACCCGACCCAGCAGTACTTC. It encodes CAWRAGHPTQQYF. The variable domain in full, completed from reference TRBV30 and TRBJ2-7, reads SQTIHQWPATLVQPVGSPLSLECTVEGTSNPNLYWYRQAAGRGLQLLFYSVGIGQISSEVPQNLSASRPQDRQFILSSKKLLLSDSGFYLCAWRAGHPTQQYFGPGTRLTVT.

This sequence joins TRBV6-5 and TRBJ2-3; maybe TRBD1 (6 bases). V lost 5 bases and J lost 5, with 11 bases in between. CDR3 length: 13 residues. Per the germline V gene, CDR1 is MNHEY and CDR2 is SVGAGI. The CDR3 loop reads CASSKIQGDTQYF. CDR3 nucleotides: TGTGCCAGCAGTAAGATACAGGGAGATACGCAGTATTTT.

This clonotype was recorded many times. The J gene is TRBJ1-1, the V gene TRBV7-2, with 12 bases matching TRBD1. The germline V gene has CDR1 SGHTA and CDR2 FQGNSA. The CDR3 is 17 amino acids. V shed 2 bases and J 5 bases; nucleotides not matched to a gene: 9. The CDR3 sequence: CASSLWGTGGAKTEAFF. In nucleotides, the CDR3 is TGTGCCAGCAGCTTATGGGGGACAGGGGGCGCTAAGACTGAAGCTTTCTTT.

CDR3 nucleotides: TGTGCCACCGAGGGAGGGAGCGAGACCCAGTACTTC. Translated: CATEGGSETQYF. The chain couples TRBV24-1 to TRBJ2-5, with 7 bases lining up with TRBD2. Losses at the gene ends were 9 bases for V and 5 bases for J; bases not matched to a gene: 5. The CDR3 is 12 residues long. Germline V gene sequence: CDR1 KGHDR, CDR2 SFDVKD.

In its sample, this clonotype was seen a few times. The chain has TRBV24-1 and TRBJ1-1; possible D gene TRBD1, 5 bases. Germline V gene data show CDR1 as KGHDR and CDR2 as SFDVKD. Deletions cut 5 bases from V and 11 bases from J, with 14 bases between. The CDR3 covers 12 residues. CDR3 sequence reads: CATSVAGREAFF. The CDR3 region has the DNA TGTGCCACCAGTGTTGCGGGCAGGGAGGCTTTCTTT.

For the CDR3, the DNA is TGTGCCAGCAGCGTAGGGACAGTCTCTGGAAACACCATATATTTT. This translates into CASSVGTVSGNTIYF. The gene calls are TRBV9 and TRBJ1-3; a possible D gene is TRBD1 (6 bases). The CDR3 sequence is 15 residues long. Trimming took off 0 bases at V and 0 bases at J, with 7 bases between the two ends. Per germline, CDR1 SGDLS and CDR2 YYNGEE.

The chain combines TRBV7-3 with TRBJ2-1; 10 nucleotides match TRBD1. Germline assignment: CDR1 SGHTA and CDR2 FQGTGA. The CDR3 spans 17 residues. The V segment lost 5 bases and the J segment 0 bases; nucleotides outside the gene matches: 7. The CDR3 reads CASSPRGQGSSYNEQFF. In DNA form, the CDR3 reads TGTGCCAGCAGCCCCCGGGGACAGGGGAGCTCCTACAATGAGCAGTTCTTC.

The CDR3 DNA reads TGTGCCAGCAGCCAAGATTCACAGACCCAGTACTTC. Protein: CASSQDSQTQYF. This sequence joins TRBV14 and TRBJ2-5; D is ambiguous. The CDR3 runs 12 residues. Germline V gene lookup returns CDR1 SGHDN and CDR2 FVKESK. The V gene lost 0 bases and the J gene lost 6 bases, with 5 bases spanning the gap. The full variable domain, rest sourced from reference TRBV14 and TRBJ2-5, is EAGVTQFPSHSVIEKGQTVTLRCDPISGHDNLYWYRRVMGKEIKFLLHFVKESKQDESGMPNNRFLAERTGGTYSTLKVQPAELEDSGVYFCASSQDSQTQYFGPGTRLLVL.

The sample holds a few counts of this clonotype. The chain joins TRBV5-1 to TRBJ2-5; the D gene could be TRBD1 or TRBD2 (5 bases each). CDR3 length equals 15 residues. Germline CDR1 reads SGHRS; CDR2 reads YFSETQ. V lost 4 bases and J 5 bases, leaving 18 bases between the germline ends. CDR3 in amino acids: CASSILGPEVETQYF. CDR3 bases: TGCGCCAGCAGCATACTGGGACCGGAGGTGGAGACCCAGTACTTC.

The chain carries TRBV5-5 and TRBJ2-1, with no clear D. The CDR3 consists of 17 residues. Germline CDR1 reads SGHKS; CDR2 reads YYEKEE (reference sequence). V lost 4 bases, J lost 1 base, and 18 bases lay in between. CDR3: CASSPSLRQVSYNEQFF. DNA for the CDR3: TGTGCCAGCAGCCCCTCTTTACGGCAGGTATCCTACAATGAGCAGTTCTTC.

This clonotype was recorded a few times. This chain uses TRBV7-2 with TRBJ1-2; D possibly corresponds to TRBD1 (5 bases). Between the trimmed V and J ends, which lost 5 bases and 4 bases, there was a span of 14 bases. The V gene's germline CDR1 is SGHTA and CDR2 FQGNSA. This CDR3 spans 14 amino acids. The CDR3 loop is CASSRGGTSYGYTF. The CDR3 bases are TGTGCCAGCAGCCGGGGGGGGACTTCCTATGGCTACACCTTC.

This sequence joins TRBV4-1 and TRBJ1-1; D gene ambiguous. Germline V gene data show CDR1 as MGHRA and CDR2 as YSYEKL. The V gene lost 0 bases and the J gene lost 4 bases, with 15 bases spanning the gap. There are 16 residues in the CDR3. CDR3 protein: CASSQDVGLGGTEAFF. The DNA of the CDR3 is TGCGCCAGCAGCCAAGATGTAGGGTTGGGTGGCACTGAAGCTTTCTTT.

V gene TRBV7-9 combines with J gene TRBJ2-5; tentative D call: TRBD2 (6 bases). The germline V and J ends were trimmed by 5 bases and 5 bases, with 15 bases remaining between them. Germline V gives CDR1 SEHNR, CDR2 FQNEAQ (reference sequence). There are 14 residues in the CDR3. CDR3 sequence reads: CASSRDFIGETQYF. The CDR3 DNA follows: TGTGCCAGCAGCCGGGACTTTATAGGGGAGACCCAGTACTTC.

This clonotype was counted between two and nine times. The gene calls are TRBV30 and TRBJ2-7; D is unresolved. This CDR3 contains 13 residues. Germline CDR1 reads GTSNPN; CDR2 reads SVGIG (reference sequence). Deletions cut 5 bases from V and 6 bases from J, with 17 bases between. In DNA, the CDR3 is TGTGCCTGGGCTATCTACCCGCCCTCCGAGCAGTACTTC. Protein: CAWAIYPPSEQYF.

This rearrangement joins TRBV30 to TRBJ2-7, with a possible D match to TRBD1 (5 bases). With 2 bases removed from V and 0 bases from J, the gap between germline ends came to 14 bases. Per the germline V gene, CDR1 is GTSNPN and CDR2 is SVGIG (reference sequence). This CDR3 is 15 amino acids long. This CDR3 reads CAWSHDLDSSYEQYF. The CDR3 region has the DNA TGTGCCTGGAGTCACGACCTAGACAGCTCCTACGAGCAGTACTTC. The complete variable domain, with remaining parts taken from reference TRBV30 and TRBJ2-7, reads SQTIHQWPATLVQPVGSPLSLECTVEGTSNPNLYWYRQAAGRGLQLLFYSVGIGQISSEVPQNLSASRPQDRQFILSSKKLLLSDSGFYLCAWSHDLDSSYEQYFGPGTRLTVT.

Many counts were recorded for this clonotype. The chain uses TRBV19 and TRBJ2-1; D ambiguous. The CDR3 has 13 residues. Trimming shortened V by 3 bases and J by 5 bases, and 8 bases separated the two germline ends. The germline V gene has CDR1 LNHDA and CDR2 SQIVND (reference sequence). CDR3 nucleotide sequence: TGTGCCAGTAGTATCATCGACGACAATGAGCAGTTCTTC. This gives the protein CASSIIDDNEQFF.